This T cell receptor (beta chain) was profiled in a study of cytomegalovirus exposure and HLA in healthy donors. Across the whole study: Prior work identified 100 million to 130 million unique TCR beta sequences in roughly 190 million T cells. The Caucasian-associated ancestry cluster contained 81% of the approximately 420 genotyped donors.

Overall study findings and caveats: A link between a missense DCLRE1C variant and TCR beta V- and J-gene trimming emerged from a later analysis. An analysis was carried out at a later point. It showed that HLA-associated TCR beta chains were more clonally expanded than equally common non-associated chains.

A multiplex PCR was run with 60 Vbeta primers and 13 Jbeta primers. This table comes from immunoSEQ multiplex PCR, and its TCRdb copy is limited to in-frame clones, with some not included. Of some 110,000 clones in the sample, 55% to 70% were seen once. Remarks on this clone: Its matching antigen is unknown.

The CDR3 is 13 residues long. The J segment lost 6 bases and the V segment lost 10 bases, leaving 7 bases of the junction unmatched. Germline CDR1 is MNHNS and CDR2 is SASEGT. The receptor was derived from a woman aged 30 to 39 in good health and CMV-seronegative. V and J are TRBV6-1 and TRBJ2-1, with 9 bases aligning to TRBD2. The sequenced sample consisted of PBMCs. In DNA, the CDR3 is TGTGCCATCCGACTAGCGGAGATCAATGAGCAGTTCTTC. Its translation: CAIRLAEINEQFF.